This TCR beta chain was sequenced during a study of somatic mutations in cytotoxic T cells in rheumatoid arthritis (dated by TCRdb to 2017 to 2019). Regarding the study in general: Before any treatment started and right after they were diagnosed, patients gave peripheral blood samples (around 30 ml EDTA). A FACSAria II or Sony SH800 was used to flow-sort some V beta antibody-stained T-cell populations at nearly 100% purity, and TCRB sequencing was also done on sorted V beta1+ cells. In newly diagnosed rheumatoid arthritis without treatment, the study examined if expanded CD8+ T-cell clones harbor somatic mutations, relying on TCRB deep sequencing to characterize clonality. TCRB deep sequencing covered about 60 patients with rheumatoid arthritis along with around 20 healthy controls. Median age was essentially the same in the patient group and the control group. Here is what the overall study found, with its caveats: An increase of CD8+ clonality with age was seen in patients (Spearman r of about 0.49) but not in healthy controls. The largest CD8+ clone made up more than 20% of CD8+ cells in about an eighth of the 65 patients, and blood and synovial fluid shared several identical CD8+ TCRB sequences. The slight TRBV07 underrepresentation in patients was not adjusted for multiple comparisons. CD8+ T-cell clonality did not differ significantly between rheumatoid arthritis patients and age-matched healthy controls. Viral specificity could not be ruled out by absence from virus-specific databases, and the antigen targets of the expanded CD8+ clones remained unknown.

Flow cytometry confirmed the purity of CD4+ and CD8+ cells that had been isolated by positive magnetic bead selection on an AutoMACS. Clonal expansions were first screened by flow cytometry with a TCR V beta antibody panel, then characterized by TCRB deep sequencing of sorted CD8+ fractions. Peripheral blood mononuclear cells were isolated by Ficoll-Paque PLUS density gradient separation. DNA was extracted from CD4-enriched, CD8-enriched or PBMC samples with Nucleospin Tissue or Tissue XS kits and quantified with a Qubit 2.0 fluorometer. Concerning this clone itself: The specificity of this receptor is unknown. The record has no base qualities; no much larger clone is one base away.

Trimming accounts for 7 bases at V and 0 bases at J, while the number of junction bases matched to no gene is 5. The germline V gene specifies LGHNT as CDR1 and FRNRAP as CDR2. The CDR3 contains 14 residues, cysteine and phenylalanine counted. Only CDR3 DNA remains: 42 bases, in frame from the first base. Genomic DNA underwent TCRB CDR3 sequencing using the immunoSEQ assay. As for the authors' bioinformatics: Patient CD8+ clones larger than 1% were compared against published virus-specific TCRB sequences, and only a few matched. Analyses were restricted to productive TCRB rearrangements. Clonality was calculated as a Shannon entropy-based productive clonality index, and a clone was defined by a unique TCRB CDR3 sequence. Repertoire overlap for a pair of samples was computed from each clone's template counts relative to total templates per sample. V-gene usage measured by flow cytometry correlated with TCRB sequencing V-gene usage, with a Spearman r of approximately 0.57. This is the immuneACCESS table as TCRdb keeps it, with only in-frame sequences that have V and J called. A part of the clones is gone; compared with another copy, unresolved V genes explain less than half, and the rest is unexplained. V, J and clone size were drawn from that table, and D and trimming were deduced from the DNA. This sample holds some 11,000 clones; about 80% were observed only once. The top ten constitute over 7% of the sample.

Sequences were obtained from CD8+ T cells sorted from blood. The chain uses TRBV12-5 and TRBJ1-2; 7 bases in the junction line up with TRBD1. This sequence was found in a woman in her fifties or sixties with rheumatoid arthritis. The DNA is as follows: TGTGCTAGTGCCTCGGGACAGTCTAACTATGGCTACACCTTC. Its translation reads: CASASGQSNYGYTF.